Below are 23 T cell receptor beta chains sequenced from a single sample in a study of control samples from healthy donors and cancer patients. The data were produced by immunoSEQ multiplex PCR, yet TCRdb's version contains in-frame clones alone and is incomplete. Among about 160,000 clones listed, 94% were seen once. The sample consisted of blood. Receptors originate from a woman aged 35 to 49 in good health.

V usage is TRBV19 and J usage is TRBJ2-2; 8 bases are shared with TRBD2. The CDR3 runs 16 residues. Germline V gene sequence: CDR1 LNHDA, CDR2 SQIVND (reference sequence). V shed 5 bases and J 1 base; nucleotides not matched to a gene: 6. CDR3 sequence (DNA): TGTGCCAGTAGTCGGGGGGGGCTCCTGAACACCGGGGAGCTGTTTTTT. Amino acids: CASSRGGLLNTGELFF. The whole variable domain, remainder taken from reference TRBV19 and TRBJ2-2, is DGGITQSPKYLFRKEGQNVTLSCEQNLNHDAMYWYRQDPGQGLRLIYYSQIVNDFQKGDIAEGYSVSREKKESFPLTVTSAQKNPTAFYLCASSRGGLLNTGELFFGEGSRLTVL.

The CDR3 region has the DNA TGTGCCAGCAAAGGAAAACAGGGATGGACTGAAGCTTTCTTT. Amino acids: CASKGKQGWTEAFF. The J gene is TRBJ1-1, the V gene TRBV7-2; TRBD1 might be the D (6 bases). CDR1 is SGHTA, CDR2 FQGNSA, per germline. CDR3 length equals 14 residues. With 7 bases removed from V and 5 bases from J, the gap between germline ends came to 17 bases.

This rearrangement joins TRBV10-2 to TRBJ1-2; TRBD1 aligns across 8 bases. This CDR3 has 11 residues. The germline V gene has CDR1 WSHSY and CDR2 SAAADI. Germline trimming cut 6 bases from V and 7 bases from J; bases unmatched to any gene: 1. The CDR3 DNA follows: TGCGCCAGCAGCCAGGGGGCTGGCTACACCTTC. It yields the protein CASSQGAGYTF.

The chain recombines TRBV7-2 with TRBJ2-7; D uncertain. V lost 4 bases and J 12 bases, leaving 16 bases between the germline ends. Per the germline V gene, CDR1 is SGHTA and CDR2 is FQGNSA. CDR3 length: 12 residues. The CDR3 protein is CASSSWPRFLYF. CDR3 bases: TGTGCCAGCAGCTCCTGGCCGCGATTTTTGTACTTC.

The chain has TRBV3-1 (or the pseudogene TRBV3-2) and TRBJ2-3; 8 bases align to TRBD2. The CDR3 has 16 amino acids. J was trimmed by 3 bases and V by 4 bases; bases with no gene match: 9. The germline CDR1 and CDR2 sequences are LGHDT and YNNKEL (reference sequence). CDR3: CASSPYASGSTDTQYF. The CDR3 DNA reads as TGTGCCAGCAGCCCCTATGCCAGCGGGAGTACAGATACGCAGTATTTT.

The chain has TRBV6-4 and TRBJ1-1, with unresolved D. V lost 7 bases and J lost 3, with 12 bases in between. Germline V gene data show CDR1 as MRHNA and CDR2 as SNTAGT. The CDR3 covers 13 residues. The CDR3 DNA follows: TGTGCCAGCAATACTCTCCCGCACACTGAAGCTTTCTTT. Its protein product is CASNTLPHTEAFF.

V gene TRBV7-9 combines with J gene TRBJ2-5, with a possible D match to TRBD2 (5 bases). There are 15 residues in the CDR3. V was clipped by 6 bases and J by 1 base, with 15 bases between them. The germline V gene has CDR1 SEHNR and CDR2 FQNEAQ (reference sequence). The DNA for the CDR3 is TGTGCCAGCAGTAGTTTTGGACTCCTCCAAGAGACCCAGTACTTC. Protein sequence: CASSSFGLLQETQYF. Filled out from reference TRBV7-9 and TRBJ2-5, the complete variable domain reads DTGVSQNPRHKITKRGQNVTFRCDPISEHNRLYWYRQTLGQGPEFLTYFQNEAQLEKSRLLSDRFSAERPKGSFSTLEIQRTEQGDSAMYLCASSSFGLLQETQYFGPGTRLLVL.

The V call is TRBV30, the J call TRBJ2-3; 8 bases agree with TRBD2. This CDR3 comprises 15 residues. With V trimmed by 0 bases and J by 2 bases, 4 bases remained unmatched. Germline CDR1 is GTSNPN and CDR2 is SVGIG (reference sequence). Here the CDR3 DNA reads TGTGCCTGGAGTGTATTAGCGGGAACCACAGATACGCAGTATTTT. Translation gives CAWSVLAGTTDTQYF. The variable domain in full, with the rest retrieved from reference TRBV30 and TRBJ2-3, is SQTIHQWPATLVQPVGSPLSLECTVEGTSNPNLYWYRQAAGRGLQLLFYSVGIGQISSEVPQNLSASRPQDRQFILSSKKLLLSDSGFYLCAWSVLAGTTDTQYFGPGTRLTVL.

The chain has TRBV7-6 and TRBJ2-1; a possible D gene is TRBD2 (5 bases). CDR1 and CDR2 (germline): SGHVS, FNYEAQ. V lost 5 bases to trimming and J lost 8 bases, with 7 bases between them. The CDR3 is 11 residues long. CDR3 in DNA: TGTGCCAGCAGCCGAGGGTATGAGCAGTTCTTC. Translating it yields CASSRGYEQFF.

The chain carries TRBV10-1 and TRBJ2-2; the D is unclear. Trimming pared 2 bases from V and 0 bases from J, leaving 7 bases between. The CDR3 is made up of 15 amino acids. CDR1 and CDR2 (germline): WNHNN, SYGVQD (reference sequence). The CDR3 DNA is TGCGCCAGCAGTGAGAGGGTTTCGAACACCGGGGAGCTGTTTTTT. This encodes CASSERVSNTGELFF.

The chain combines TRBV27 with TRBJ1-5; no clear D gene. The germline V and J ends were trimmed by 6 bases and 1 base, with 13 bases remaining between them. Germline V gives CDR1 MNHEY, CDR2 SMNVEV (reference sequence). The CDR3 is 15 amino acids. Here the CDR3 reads CASRMEVRSNQPQHF. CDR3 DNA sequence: TGTGCCAGCAGGATGGAGGTTAGGAGCAATCAGCCCCAGCATTTT.

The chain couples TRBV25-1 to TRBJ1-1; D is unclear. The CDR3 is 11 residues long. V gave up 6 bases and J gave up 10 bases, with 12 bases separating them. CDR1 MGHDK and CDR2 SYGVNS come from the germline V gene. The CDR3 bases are TGTGCCAGCAGGATCGGACGTGGAGCTTTCTTT. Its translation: CASRIGRGAFF.

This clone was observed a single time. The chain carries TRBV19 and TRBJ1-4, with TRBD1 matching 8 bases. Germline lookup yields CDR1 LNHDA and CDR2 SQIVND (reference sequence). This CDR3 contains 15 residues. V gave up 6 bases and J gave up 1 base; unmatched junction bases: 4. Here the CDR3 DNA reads TGTGCCAGTAGCCCCAGGGGGCAAACTAATGAAAAACTGTTTTTT. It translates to CASSPRGQTNEKLFF.

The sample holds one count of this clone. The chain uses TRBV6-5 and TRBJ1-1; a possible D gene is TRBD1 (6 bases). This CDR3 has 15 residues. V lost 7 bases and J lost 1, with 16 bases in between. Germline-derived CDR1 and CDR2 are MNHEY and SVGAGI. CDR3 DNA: TGTGCCAGCACTCGCGGGGGGCAGAAGAACACTGAAGCTTTCTTT. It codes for CASTRGGQKNTEAFF.

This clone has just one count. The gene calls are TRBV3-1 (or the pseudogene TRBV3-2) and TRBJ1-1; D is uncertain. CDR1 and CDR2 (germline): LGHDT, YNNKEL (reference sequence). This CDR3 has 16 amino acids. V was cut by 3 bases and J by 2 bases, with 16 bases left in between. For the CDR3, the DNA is TGTGCCAGCAGCCAGTCAAGAGTCAGCTCTAACACTGAAGCTTTCTTT. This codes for CASSQSRVSSNTEAFF.

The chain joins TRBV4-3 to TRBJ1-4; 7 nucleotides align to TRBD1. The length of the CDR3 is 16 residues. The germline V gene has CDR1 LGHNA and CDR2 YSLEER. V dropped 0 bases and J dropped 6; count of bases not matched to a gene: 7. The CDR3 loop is CASSQDRGGLYEKLFF. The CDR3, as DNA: TGCGCCAGCAGCCAAGACCGAGGGGGCCTATATGAAAAACTGTTTTTT.

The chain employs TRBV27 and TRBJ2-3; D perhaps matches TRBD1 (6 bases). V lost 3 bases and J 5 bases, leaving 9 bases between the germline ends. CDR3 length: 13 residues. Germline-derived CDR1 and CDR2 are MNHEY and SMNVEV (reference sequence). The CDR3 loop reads CASSFQGQDTQYF. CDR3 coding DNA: TGTGCCAGCAGTTTTCAGGGGCAAGATACGCAGTATTTT.

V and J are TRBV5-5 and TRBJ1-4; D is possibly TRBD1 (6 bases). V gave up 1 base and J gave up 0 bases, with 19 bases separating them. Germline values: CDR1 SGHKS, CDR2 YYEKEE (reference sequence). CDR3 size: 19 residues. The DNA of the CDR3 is TGTGCCAGCAGCTTGAAAACAGTTGGGGGGCTTGCAACTAATGAAAAACTGTTTTTT. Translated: CASSLKTVGGLATNEKLFF.

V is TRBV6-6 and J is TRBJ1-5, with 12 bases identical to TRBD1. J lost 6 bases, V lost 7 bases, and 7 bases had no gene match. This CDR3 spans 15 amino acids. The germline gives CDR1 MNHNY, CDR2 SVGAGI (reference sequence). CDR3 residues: CASIRDRGRGQPQHF. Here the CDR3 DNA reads TGTGCCAGCATTAGGGACAGGGGGCGCGGTCAGCCCCAGCATTTT.

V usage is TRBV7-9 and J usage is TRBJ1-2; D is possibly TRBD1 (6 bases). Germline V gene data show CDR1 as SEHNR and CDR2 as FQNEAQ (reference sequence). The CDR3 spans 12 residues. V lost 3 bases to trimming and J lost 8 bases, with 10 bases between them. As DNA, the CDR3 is TGTGCCAGCAGCTTTACAGGGAGCGGCTACACCTTC. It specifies CASSFTGSGYTF.

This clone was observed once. The CDR3 DNA is TGTGCCAGTAGTATAGGGCGGCTGCGAGACACCATATATTTT. This codes for CASSIGRLRDTIYF. The gene calls are TRBV19 and TRBJ1-3, with no clear D. Germline V gene sequence: CDR1 LNHDA, CDR2 SQIVND (reference sequence). With 1 base removed from V and 8 bases from J, the gap between germline ends came to 12 bases. This CDR3 region has 14 residues. Complete variable domain (other parts from reference TRBV19 and TRBJ1-3): DGGITQSPKYLFRKEGQNVTLSCEQNLNHDAMYWYRQDPGQGLRLIYYSQIVNDFQKGDIAEGYSVSREKKESFPLTVTSAQKNPTAFYLCASSIGRLRDTIYFGEGSWLTVV.

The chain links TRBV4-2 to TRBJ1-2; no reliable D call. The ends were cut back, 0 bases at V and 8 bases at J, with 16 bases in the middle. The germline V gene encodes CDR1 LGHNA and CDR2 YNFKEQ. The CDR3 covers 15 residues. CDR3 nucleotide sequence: TGTGCCAGCAGCCAAGATGTAGGCGGACTTGGCGGCTACACCTTC. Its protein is CASSQDVGGLGGYTF.

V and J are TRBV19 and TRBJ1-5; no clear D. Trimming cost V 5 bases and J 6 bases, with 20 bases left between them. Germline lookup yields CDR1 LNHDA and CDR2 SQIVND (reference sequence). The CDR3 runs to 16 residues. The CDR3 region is CASSPGPGERTQPQHF. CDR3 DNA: TGTGCCAGTAGTCCCGGACCTGGCGAGAGGACTCAGCCCCAGCATTTT.